This T cell receptor beta chain was identified in a study of control samples from healthy donors and cancer patients. Sequencing used immunoSEQ multiplex PCR; TCRdb keeps in-frame clones, though not all of them. The data contain 150,000 to 200,000 clones, over 85% of them singletons. The V end was cut by 8 bases, the J end by 2 bases, with 18 bases between. The germline V gene has CDR1 LGHDT and CDR2 YNNKEL (reference sequence). This CDR3 has 15 residues. The receptor was isolated from a young man in good health. Input material: blood. This chain uses TRBV3-1 (or the pseudogene TRBV3-2) with TRBJ2-5; TRBD1 or TRBD2 may be the D gene (5 bases each). In DNA form, the CDR3 reads TGTGCCAGCCGCCCCCCGGATGGGGGACAAGAGACCCAGTACTTC. It is translated as CASRPPDGGQETQYF.